The 15 T cell receptor beta chains listed next were all sequenced from one sample in a study of radiation and T cells in renal cell carcinoma. Sample time point: blood 2 weeks post-SBRT. Stated treatment: 15 Gy SBRT to primary tumor, nephrectomy 4 weeks later. Measured with immunoSEQ multiplex PCR; TCRdb has only the in-frame clones, and not every one. The repertoire holds 20,000 to 30,000 clones, with roughly 80% as singletons. The sequences come from blood, collected from a patient whose treatment included radiotherapy and nephrectomy. The receptors derive from a man in his sixties with renal cell carcinoma.

This clone was observed a single time. The rearrangement joins TRBV10-3 to TRBJ1-1, with 9 bases aligning to TRBD1. The trim removed 6 bases at V and 4 bases at J, leaving 6 bases unmatched. The CDR3 is 14 residues long. From germline, CDR1 is ENHRY and CDR2 SYGVKD. The CDR3 sequence: CAISKGTGSTEAFF. CDR3 bases: TGTGCCATCAGCAAGGGGACAGGGTCCACTGAAGCTTTCTTT.

V usage is TRBV5-4 and J usage is TRBJ1-3; weak D call: TRBD1 (5 bases). V lost 2 bases and J 2 bases, leaving 11 bases between the germline ends. The CDR3 is 15 amino acids. Per the germline V gene, CDR1 is SGHNT and CDR2 is YYREEE (reference sequence). The CDR3: CASSLAGGAGNTIYF. In DNA, the CDR3 is TGTGCCAGCAGCTTAGCCGGGGGAGCTGGAAACACCATATATTTT.

The chain recombines TRBV10-2 with TRBJ1-1, with D perhaps matching TRBD1 (5 bases). Germline CDR1 WSHSY, CDR2 SAAADI. Deletions cut 6 bases from V and 2 bases from J, with 16 bases between. The CDR3 spans 15 residues. The CDR3 nucleotides are TGCGCCAGCAGGGGGGTGGGCACAGAAAACACTGAAGCTTTCTTT. It codes for CASRGVGTENTEAFF.

V gene TRBV10-3 combines with J gene TRBJ1-3; unclear D gene. The CDR3 consists of 14 residues. Per germline, CDR1 ENHRY and CDR2 SYGVKD. V was clipped by 7 bases and J by 0 bases, with 10 bases between them. CDR3 amino acids: CAITGKSSGNTIYF. In DNA, the CDR3 is TGTGCCATCACCGGAAAGAGCTCTGGAAACACCATATATTTT.

The chain uses TRBV19 and TRBJ2-2; the match to TRBD2 covers 9 bases. CDR1 is LNHDA, CDR2 SQIVND, per germline (reference sequence). V shed 7 bases and J 5 bases; nucleotides not matched to a gene: 11. The CDR3 runs to 16 residues. The CDR3 coding sequence is TGTGCCAGTACGCGGGAGGGCCTCTCGGGGACCGGGGAGCTGTTTTTT. Translating it yields CASTREGLSGTGELFF.

This chain links TRBV11-2 with TRBJ2-5; 7 bases match TRBD2. The CDR3 length is 13 residues. The V gene's germline CDR1 is SGHAT and CDR2 FQNNGV. With 3 bases clipped from V and 5 bases from J, the junction kept 3 bases outside the gene matches. The CDR3 reads CASSFGLVETQYF. CDR3 sequence (DNA): TGTGCCAGCAGCTTTGGACTAGTGGAGACCCAGTACTTC.

The genes are TRBV7-9 and TRBJ1-4, with D maybe TRBD1 (5 bases). The germline CDR1 and CDR2 sequences are SEHNR and FQNEAQ (reference sequence). Trimming removed 4 bases at V and 0 bases at J, with 18 bases between. This CDR3 has 18 amino acids. DNA of the CDR3: TGTGCCAGCAGCTCGACCCGCCGGGACTCCTCAACTAATGAAAAACTGTTTTTT. Translated: CASSSTRRDSSTNEKLFF.

The chain recombines TRBV29-1 with TRBJ2-5; D perhaps matches TRBD2 (6 bases). Looked up from germline, CDR1 is SQVTM and CDR2 is ANQGSEA. This CDR3 is built from 12 residues. V lost 4 bases and J lost 5, with 11 bases in between. CDR3 sequence (DNA): TGCAGCGTTGCGGGAGTAGGGGAGACCCAGTACTTC. Translating it yields CSVAGVGETQYF.

CDR3 loop: CASSQGPGSGNTIYF. The CDR3 bases are TGTGCCAGCAGCCAGGGTCCAGGCTCTGGAAACACCATATATTTT. This rearrangement joins TRBV11-2 to TRBJ1-3; TRBD1 is a possible D gene (5 bases). V lost 5 bases, J lost 0 bases, and 11 bases lay in between. CDR3 length equals 15 residues. Germline V gene sequence: CDR1 SGHAT, CDR2 FQNNGV.

The chain joins TRBV11-2 to TRBJ1-1; D possibly corresponds to TRBD1 (6 bases). V lost 7 bases to trimming and J lost 0 bases, with 12 bases between them. Per germline, CDR1 SGHAT and CDR2 FQNNGV. The CDR3 has 14 residues. The CDR3 DNA is TGTGCCAGCACCATTGGACAGATGAACACTGAAGCTTTCTTT. This sequence encodes CASTIGQMNTEAFF.

The chain has TRBV11-2 and TRBJ2-1; unclear D gene. Germline V CDR1 and CDR2: SGHAT, FQNNGV. The germline V and J ends were trimmed by 1 base and 9 bases, with 7 bases remaining between them. This CDR3 has 12 amino acids. DNA for the CDR3: TGTGCCAGCAGCTTAGTTCAGTCTGAGCAGTTCTTC. It specifies CASSLVQSEQFF.

The chain employs TRBV6-1 and TRBJ2-7; the D is unclear. Germline lookup yields CDR1 MNHNS and CDR2 SASEGT. Between the trimmed V and J ends, which lost 6 bases and 1 base, there was a span of 13 bases. The CDR3 covers 14 residues. The CDR3 nucleotides read TGTGCCAGCAGCGATGGGGTACCTTCCTACGAGCAGTACTTC. It specifies CASSDGVPSYEQYF.

The rearrangement uses TRBV10-3 and TRBJ1-1, with TRBD1 matching over 7 bases. Germline trimming cut 5 bases from V and 0 bases from J; bases unmatched to any gene: 6. This CDR3 contains 15 residues. Per the germline V gene, CDR1 is ENHRY and CDR2 is SYGVKD. The CDR3 spells CAISRGQRMNTEAFF. The CDR3 DNA reads TGTGCCATCAGTAGGGGGCAACGCATGAACACTGAAGCTTTCTTT.

V is TRBV5-6 and J is TRBJ1-2; the match to TRBD1 covers 8 bases. The CDR3 has 14 residues. J gave up 8 bases and V 1 base, and 7 bases lay outside the gene matches. The germline CDR1 and CDR2 sequences are SGHDT and YYEEEE. The CDR3 sequence is CASSLTGGFMGYTF. The CDR3 DNA follows: TGTGCCAGCAGCTTGACAGGGGGTTTTATGGGCTACACCTTC.

The sample holds one count of this clone. The rearrangement joins TRBV30 to TRBJ2-3, with TRBD2 identical over 9 bases. Germline trimming cut 2 bases from V and 1 base from J; bases unmatched to any gene: 4. The CDR3 has 15 residues. Germline V lookup: CDR1 GTSNPN, CDR2 SVGIG (reference sequence). The CDR3 DNA is TGTGCCTGGAGTTCACTAGCGGGTCGCACAGATACGCAGTATTTT. Protein sequence: CAWSSLAGRTDTQYF.